The 28 T cell receptor beta chains presented below share a single source sample, sequenced in a study of CD8+ T cells in alopecia areata. Extracted RNA was reverse transcribed, and the resulting cDNA served as sequencing template. Sequenced by immunoSEQ multiplex PCR; TCRdb stores in-frame clones only, minus some. The table lists over 150,000 clones, approximately 53% of them singletons. Sample: CD8+ T cells sorted from blood. These receptors all stem from a human donor in good health.

This clone appeared a few times. The V and J genes are TRBV7-8 and TRBJ2-5; a possible D gene is TRBD2 (5 bases). Germline CDR1 is SGHVS and CDR2 is FQNEAQ. The CDR3 is made up of 12 amino acids. Trimming pared 2 bases from V and 5 bases from J, leaving 6 bases between. The CDR3 spells CASSLRGETQYF. CDR3 nucleotide sequence: TGTGCCAGCAGCTTACGAGGGGAGACCCAGTACTTC.

This clone was observed a few times. This sequence joins TRBV11-2 and TRBJ1-2; D remains ambiguous. Germline V gives CDR1 SGHAT, CDR2 FQNNGV. This CDR3 comprises 12 residues. Between the trimmed V and J ends, which lost 5 bases and 8 bases, there was a span of 12 bases. For the CDR3, the DNA is TGTGCCAGCAGCCAAGCCGCCTTAGGCTACACCTTC. It encodes CASSQAALGYTF.

This chain joins TRBV30 and TRBJ1-1; D gene uncertain. There are 11 residues in the CDR3. V lost 0 bases and J 5 bases, leaving 4 bases between the germline ends. Germline CDR1 and CDR2: GTSNPN and SVGIG (reference sequence). The chain's CDR3 is CAWSVVTEAFF. For the CDR3, the DNA is TGTGCCTGGAGTGTAGTGACTGAAGCTTTCTTT.

Note on this clone: Other DNA sequences in this sample translate to the same CDR3. The rearrangement uses TRBV7-9 and TRBJ2-1; D uncertain. Germline loops: CDR1 SEHNR, CDR2 FQNEAQ (reference sequence). Trimming took off 1 base at V and 5 bases at J, with 3 bases between the two ends. The CDR3 has 12 residues. CDR3 amino acids: CASSLGNNEQFF. The DNA of the CDR3 is TGTGCCAGCAGCTTAGGGAACAATGAGCAGTTCTTC.

The genes are TRBV27 and TRBJ2-7; D ambiguous. There are 15 residues in the CDR3. V was clipped by 0 bases and J by 2 bases, with 11 bases between them. Germline CDR1 MNHEY, CDR2 SMNVEV (reference sequence). The chain's CDR3 is CASSLSADQAYEQYF. DNA for the CDR3: TGTGCCAGCAGTTTATCGGCGGACCAGGCCTACGAGCAGTACTTC.

This clone was detected a few times. This chain joins TRBV4-1 and TRBJ1-2; D call uncertain. This CDR3 has 13 residues. With 1 base removed from V and 4 bases from J, the gap between germline ends came to 7 bases. From germline, CDR1 is MGHRA and CDR2 YSYEKL. CDR3 coding DNA: TGCGCCAGCAGCCAAGTCCAGAGCTATGGCTACACCTTC. Amino acid sequence: CASSQVQSYGYTF.

The chain carries TRBV29-1 and TRBJ1-1, with 9 nucleotides matching TRBD1. After removal of 7 bases from V and 7 bases from J, the junction contained 7 bases not matched to a gene. Germline assignment: CDR1 SQVTM and CDR2 ANQGSEA. The CDR3 length is 12 residues. The CDR3 is CSGEGTGFEAFF. CDR3 in DNA: TGCAGCGGGGAAGGGACAGGGTTTGAAGCTTTCTTT.

This clone occurred once. The chain links TRBV5-6 to TRBJ1-3; no firm D call. CDR3 size: 12 residues. The V end was cut by 3 bases, the J end by 7 bases, with 8 bases between. The germline CDR1 and CDR2 sequences are SGHDT and YYEEEE. Here the CDR3 DNA reads TGTGCCAGCAGCTCTGGTGGGAACACCATATATTTT. This sequence encodes CASSSGGNTIYF. The variable domain in full, completed from reference TRBV5-6 and TRBJ1-3, reads DAGVTQSPTHLIKTRGQQVTLRCSPKSGHDTVSWYQQALGQGPQFIFQYYEEEERQRGNFPDRFSGHQFPNYSSELNVNALLLGDSALYLCASSSGGNTIYFGEGSWLTVV.

This clone was counted a single time. The chain recombines TRBV30 with TRBJ2-2; 13 positions agree with TRBD2. Trimming at V came to 4 bases and at J to 0 bases, leaving 5 bases not matched to a gene. The length of the CDR3 is 17 residues. Germline assignment: CDR1 GTSNPN and CDR2 SVGIG (reference sequence). CDR3 region: CAWIGLAGDANTGELFF. For the CDR3, the DNA is TGTGCCTGGATAGGACTAGCGGGAGACGCGAACACCGGGGAGCTGTTTTTT. Variable domain in full (rest from reference TRBV30 and TRBJ2-2): SQTIHQWPATLVQPVGSPLSLECTVEGTSNPNLYWYRQAAGRGLQLLFYSVGIGQISSEVPQNLSASRPQDRQFILSSKKLLLSDSGFYLCAWIGLAGDANTGELFFGEGSRLTVL.

This clone was counted only a few times. The rearrangement uses TRBV29-1 and TRBJ1-2, with TRBD1 identical over 7 bases. Germline trimming cut 3 bases from V and 4 bases from J; bases unmatched to any gene: 5. The CDR3 loop spans 13 amino acids. Germline CDR1 is SQVTM and CDR2 is ANQGSEA. CDR3 coding DNA: TGCAGCGTTGACGGAGGGGGCCCCTATGGCTACACCTTC. Protein sequence: CSVDGGGPYGYTF.

This clone was observed a handful of times. The chain's CDR3 is CASSSPAGGLNPDTQYF. The CDR3, as DNA: TGTGCCAGCAGCTCCCCCGCGGGGGGGCTTAATCCAGATACGCAGTATTTT. The genes are TRBV7-2 and TRBJ2-3; TRBD2 agrees at 9 bases. Germline CDR1 reads SGHTA; CDR2 reads FQGNSA. J gave up 4 bases and V 4 bases, and 12 bases lay outside the gene matches. This CDR3 has 17 residues.

V and J are TRBV6-1 and TRBJ2-4, with D tentatively TRBD1 (5 bases). The CDR3 runs to 14 residues. Germline V gene data show CDR1 as MNHNS and CDR2 as SASEGT. Deletions cut 7 bases from V and 6 bases from J, with 16 bases between. For the CDR3, the DNA is TGTGCCAGCACCGAGGCCTACAGGACAAACATTCAGTACTTC. This translates into CASTEAYRTNIQYF.

The V call is TRBV10-3, the J call TRBJ2-1; 7 nucleotides match TRBD1. This CDR3 comprises 15 residues. Germline loops: CDR1 ENHRY, CDR2 SYGVKD. The V and J ends lost 6 bases and 0 bases, in that order; junction bases with no gene match: 5. The CDR3 region has the DNA TGTGCCATCAGACCGACAGGGAGCTCCTACAATGAGCAGTTCTTC. This translates into CAIRPTGSSYNEQFF.

This clone was seen only a few times. The CDR3: CASSQVGDRGTDTQYF. The DNA for the CDR3 is TGCGCCAGCAGCCAAGTAGGGGACAGGGGGACAGATACGCAGTATTTT. The rearrangement links TRBV4-1 to TRBJ2-3; TRBD1 matches 11 bases. The CDR3 is 16 residues long. The germline gives CDR1 MGHRA, CDR2 YSYEKL. Germline trimming cut 1 base from V and 3 bases from J; bases unmatched to any gene: 3.

The chain carries TRBV4-1 and TRBJ2-7; TRBD1 agrees at 10 bases. Germline CDR1 and CDR2: MGHRA and YSYEKL. The CDR3 sequence is 14 residues long. J gave up 6 bases and V 3 bases, and 5 bases lay outside the gene matches. The CDR3 sequence is CASSQGQGIGEQYF. DNA of the CDR3: TGCGCCAGCAGCCAGGGACAGGGGATCGGCGAGCAGTACTTC.

This clone turned up a few times. The rearrangement uses TRBV6-5 and TRBJ2-7; TRBD2 matches 13 bases. The CDR3 runs 15 residues. Germline assignment: CDR1 MNHEY and CDR2 SVGAGI. The V and J ends lost 6 bases and 2 bases, in that order; junction bases with no gene match: 4. The CDR3, as DNA: TGTGCCAGCAGCGACGGACTAGCGGGGGCCTACGAGCAGTACTTC. It yields the protein CASSDGLAGAYEQYF.

The gene calls are TRBV14 and TRBJ2-5; D may be TRBD1 or TRBD2 (5 bases each). The CDR3 runs 15 residues. V was trimmed by 2 bases and J by 0 bases, leaving 10 bases between them. CDR1 and CDR2 from the germline V gene are SGHDN and FVKESK. The CDR3 coding sequence is TGTGCCAGCAGCCAATACGGGACGTACCAAGAGACCCAGTACTTC. It translates to CASSQYGTYQETQYF. The variable domain in full, completed from reference TRBV14 and TRBJ2-5, reads EAGVTQFPSHSVIEKGQTVTLRCDPISGHDNLYWYRRVMGKEIKFLLHFVKESKQDESGMPNNRFLAERTGGTYSTLKVQPAELEDSGVYFCASSQYGTYQETQYFGPGTRLLVL.

This clone was seen a single time. The chain's CDR3 is CASSSGQEKNYGYTF. The CDR3 DNA is TGTGCCAGCTCCTCCGGGCAGGAGAAGAACTATGGCTACACCTTC. This chain joins TRBV7-9 and TRBJ1-2; D gene uncertain. This CDR3 spans 15 amino acids. V was trimmed by 8 bases and J by 2 bases, leaving 18 bases between them. Germline CDR1 reads SEHNR; CDR2 reads FQNEAQ (reference sequence). The whole variable domain, remainder taken from reference TRBV7-9 and TRBJ1-2, is DTGVSQNPRHKITKRGQNVTFRCDPISEHNRLYWYRQTLGQGPEFLTYFQNEAQLEKSRLLSDRFSAERPKGSFSTLEIQRTEQGDSAMYLCASSSGQEKNYGYTFGSGTRLTVV.

V gene TRBV25-1 combines with J gene TRBJ1-5; D perhaps matches TRBD1 (5 bases). Germline-derived CDR1 and CDR2 are MGHDK and SYGVNS. Trimming took off 6 bases at V and 9 bases at J, with 15 bases between the two ends. The CDR3 spans 13 residues. This CDR3 reads CASRSGGDGPQHF. CDR3 DNA: TGTGCCAGCAGGAGCGGGGGAGATGGGCCCCAGCATTTT.

The chain carries TRBV11-2 and TRBJ2-1, with 7 bases that match TRBD2. In germline, CDR1 is SGHAT, CDR2 FQNNGV. The CDR3 contains 16 residues. The junction had 9 bases not matched to a gene; V was cut back by 7 bases and J by 0 bases. CDR3 sequence: CASTLGGKGSYNEQFF. CDR3 nucleotides: TGTGCCAGCACCCTGGGGGGGAAAGGCTCCTACAATGAGCAGTTCTTC.

The chain employs TRBV5-1 and TRBJ2-7, with a weak D call TRBD2 (6 bases). Germline CDR1 is SGHRS and CDR2 is YFSETQ. CDR3 size: 14 residues. Trimming removed 4 bases from V and 3 bases from J, with 14 bases in between. The CDR3 sequence: CASSLGRGSYEQYF. DNA of the CDR3: TGCGCCAGCAGCCTGGGGCGGGGAAGCTACGAGCAGTACTTC.

A few counts support this clone. The rearrangement joins TRBV11-1 to TRBJ1-1, with D uncertain. Germline loops: CDR1 SGHAT, CDR2 FQDESV (reference sequence). The CDR3 sequence is 15 residues long. Trimming took off 1 base at V and 6 bases at J, with 15 bases between the two ends. CDR3 in DNA: TGTGCCAGCAGCTTAGGGACTGGAAGAACGGCTGAAGCTTTCTTT. It encodes CASSLGTGRTAEAFF.

About this clone: One junction end disagrees with the germline gene, perhaps due to a read error. The rearrangement uses TRBV6-1 and TRBJ1-6, with D maybe TRBD1 (5 bases). CDR3 length equals 14 residues. Germline loops: CDR1 MNHNS, CDR2 SASEGT. The CDR3 here is CASTEGVENSPLHF. CDR3 coding DNA: TGTGCCAGCACTGAAGGGGTGGAGAATTCACCCCTCCACTTT.

The gene calls are TRBV5-6 and TRBJ1-5; D remains ambiguous. V lost 0 bases, J lost 13 bases, and 20 bases lay in between. Looked up from germline, CDR1 is SGHDT and CDR2 is YYEEEE. The CDR3 is 15 residues long. CDR3 sequence: CASSLGHSALSIQHF. The CDR3 region has the DNA TGTGCCAGCAGCTTGGGGCACTCCGCCCTTTCGATTCAGCATTTT.

The chain employs TRBV29-1 and TRBJ2-5; TRBD1 is a possible D gene (6 bases). In germline, CDR1 is SQVTM, CDR2 ANQGSEA. Deletions cut 4 bases from V and 2 bases from J, with 8 bases between. CDR3 size: 12 residues. The CDR3 here is CSVGGQQETQYF. In DNA, the CDR3 is TGCAGCGTTGGGGGGCAACAAGAGACCCAGTACTTC.

The chain recombines TRBV2 with TRBJ1-2; D may be TRBD1 (5 bases). The CDR3 has 13 amino acids. From germline, CDR1 is SNHLY and CDR2 FYNNEI. Trimming left V 2 bases short and J 4 bases short, with 8 bases between. The CDR3 sequence is CASSERGGYGYTF. As DNA, the CDR3 is TGTGCCAGCAGTGAACGGGGGGGCTATGGCTACACCTTC.

The chain combines TRBV7-6 with TRBJ1-5; unclear D gene. CDR1 and CDR2 (germline): SGHVS, FNYEAQ. This CDR3 comprises 15 residues. Trimming cost V 6 bases and J 2 bases, with 14 bases left between them. CDR3 amino acids: CASSPSDGGNQPQHF. The CDR3, as DNA: TGTGCCAGCAGTCCTTCGGACGGGGGCAATCAGCCCCAGCATTTT. The entire variable domain, with the rest obtained from reference TRBV7-6 and TRBJ1-5, is as follows: GAGVSQSPRYKVTKRGQDVALRCDPISGHVSLYWYRQALGQGPEFLTYFNYEAQQDKSGLPNDRFSAERPEGSISTLTIQRTEQRDSAMYRCASSPSDGGNQPQHFGDGTRLSIL.

A few counts support this clone. The rearrangement joins TRBV7-9 to TRBJ1-1; D may be TRBD1 (5 bases). CDR1 and CDR2 (germline): SEHNR, FQNEAQ (reference sequence). Trimming left V 4 bases short and J 5 bases short, with 17 bases between. This CDR3 contains 15 residues. The CDR3, as DNA: TGTGCCAGCAGCTCATCGCCCGGGACGAGGACTGAAGCTTTCTTT. Translating gives CASSSSPGTRTEAFF.